The present T cell receptor beta chain was sequenced within a study of cytomegalovirus exposure and HLA in healthy donors. Comments on this clone: Its antigen remains unknown.

General observations from the study: In vitro checks showed that a few CMV-associated chains really do target CMV antigens. It was assumed in the presence/absence analyses that sequencing depth was roughly uniform across donors.

PCR involved 60 Vbeta and 13 Jbeta primers. Produced via immunoSEQ multiplex PCR; TCRdb's table is partial and in-frame only. The specimen's table records some 200,000 clones. V shed 5 bases and J 7 bases; nucleotides not matched to a gene: 5. This CDR3 is 14 amino acids long. Germline CDR1 is LNHDA and CDR2 is SQIVND (reference sequence). The V gene is TRBV19, the J gene TRBJ1-6; TRBD1 agrees at 7 bases. The sequence came from a boy aged 5-17 years in good health and CMV-seronegative. Sequenced material: PBMCs. In DNA form, the CDR3 reads TGTGCCAGTAGTGCTGACAGGGTCAATTCACCCCTCCACTTT. This sequence encodes CASSADRVNSPLHF. Together with reference TRBV19 and TRBJ1-6, the CDR3 gives the full variable domain: DGGITQSPKYLFRKEGQNVTLSCEQNLNHDAMYWYRQDPGQGLRLIYYSQIVNDFQKGDIAEGYSVSREKKESFPLTVTSAQKNPTAFYLCASSADRVNSPLHFGNGTRLTVT.